These 19 T cell receptor beta chains originate from one sample sequenced in a study of blood T cell repertoires in COVID-19 (TCRdb year 2020). Libraries were prepared through the immunoSEQ multiplex PCR assay. TCRdb obtained this table from immuneACCESS and retained in-frame rearrangements with V and J assigned. These tables miss some clones; where compared with another copy, unresolved V genes account for less than half of the shortfall, and the remainder is unexplained. The sample profile shows over 200,000 clones; around 80% of them were found once. The top ten hold roughly 8.7% of the sample. The sequenced sample consisted of peripheral blood. The receptors were sampled from a man in his forties with active or convalescent COVID-19.

J is TRBJ2-1 and V is TRBV7-9; 9 nucleotides align to TRBD2. Germline CDR1 SEHNR, CDR2 FQNEAQ (reference sequence). CDR3 size: 16 residues. After removal of 0 bases from V and 9 bases from J, the junction contained 9 bases not matched to a gene. The chain's CDR3 is CASSLARGGAWSEQFF. Here the CDR3 DNA reads TGTGCCAGCAGCTTAGCGCGCGGGGGGGCCTGGAGTGAGCAGTTCTTC. Filled out from reference TRBV7-9 and TRBJ2-1, the complete variable domain reads DTGVSQNPRHKITKRGQNVTFRCDPISEHNRLYWYRQTLGQGPEFLTYFQNEAQLEKSRLLSDRFSAERPKGSFSTLEIQRTEQGDSAMYLCASSLARGGAWSEQFFGPGTRLTVL.

This chain links TRBV11-2 with TRBJ2-1, with D hard to call. Germline V gene data show CDR1 as SGHAT and CDR2 as FQNNGV. The CDR3 sequence is 16 residues long. The V end lost 5 bases, the J end lost 2 bases, and 16 bases lay between the germline ends. Here the CDR3 DNA reads TGTGCCAGCAGCCTCCCTAGAGCCGCGACCTACAATGAGCAGTTCTTC. Residues: CASSLPRAATYNEQFF. Full variable domain (missing parts from reference TRBV11-2 and TRBJ2-1): EAGVAQSPRYKIIEKRQSVAFWCNPISGHATLYWYQQILGQGPKLLIQFQNNGVVDDSQLPKDRFSAERLKGVDSTLKIQPAKLEDSAVYLCASSLPRAATYNEQFFGPGTRLTVL.

The chain carries TRBV7-9 and TRBJ1-2; TRBD1 matches 10 bases. The CDR3 runs to 14 residues. V trimming: 3 bases; J trimming: 6 bases; junction bases outside the gene matches: 4. CDR1 is SEHNR, CDR2 FQNEAQ, per germline (reference sequence). Written as DNA, the CDR3 is TGTGCCAGCAGCTTTGGGGGACAGGGGAATGGCTACACCTTC. Its protein is CASSFGGQGNGYTF.

The gene calls are TRBV6-5 and TRBJ1-6; D remains ambiguous. The CDR3 totals 14 residues. Germline V gene lookup returns CDR1 MNHEY and CDR2 SVGAGI. Trimming removed 5 bases from V and 13 bases from J, with 18 bases in between. The CDR3 DNA reads TGTGCCAGCAGTCAACAGCCACCCGGATGGCCCCTCCACTTT. It yields the protein CASSQQPPGWPLHF.

V is TRBV19 and J is TRBJ1-2; maybe TRBD1 (6 bases). CDR3 length equals 15 residues. V lost 5 bases, J lost 1 base, and 14 bases lay in between. From germline, CDR1 is LNHDA and CDR2 SQIVND (reference sequence). The CDR3 protein is CASSFRQVLNYGYTF. Written as DNA, the CDR3 is TGTGCCAGTAGTTTTAGACAGGTCCTTAACTATGGCTACACCTTC.

This clone was detected a few times. The chain joins TRBV2 to TRBJ1-5; 8 nucleotides line up with TRBD1. V lost 8 bases to trimming and J lost 4 bases; unmatched junction nucleotides: 4. The length of the CDR3 is 13 residues. Germline V gene sequence: CDR1 SNHLY, CDR2 FYNNEI. CDR3: CASQGAMNQPQHF. The DNA of the CDR3 is TGTGCCAGCCAGGGGGCGATGAATCAGCCCCAGCATTTT.

The gene calls are TRBV4-2 and TRBJ1-5; 11 nucleotides agree with TRBD1. The V gene's germline CDR1 is LGHNA and CDR2 YNFKEQ. This CDR3 spans 15 amino acids. J gave up 4 bases and V 3 bases, and 2 bases lay outside the gene matches. This CDR3 is CASSQGQGGNQPQHF. Written as DNA, the CDR3 is TGTGCCAGCAGCCAGGGACAGGGGGGGAATCAGCCCCAGCATTTT.

With regard to this clone: Other DNA sequences in the sample encode the same CDR3. The CDR3: CASSYAEMNTEAFF. Written as DNA, the CDR3 is TGTGCCAGCAGTTACGCAGAAATGAACACTGAAGCTTTCTTT. The chain uses TRBV6-5 and TRBJ1-1; unclear D gene. This CDR3 has 14 amino acids. Trimming cost V 2 bases and J 0 bases, with 7 bases left between them. In germline, CDR1 is MNHEY, CDR2 SVGAGI.

The CDR3 bases are TGTGCCACCAGTGTTGAGGTCACCGGGGAGCTGTTTTTT. Translating it yields CATSVEVTGELFF. The chain carries TRBV24-1 and TRBJ2-2; D gene ambiguous. V lost 5 bases, J lost 4 bases, and 7 bases lay in between. Germline V gene lookup returns CDR1 KGHDR and CDR2 SFDVKD. This CDR3 comprises 13 residues.

This clone was picked up one time. The chain joins TRBV4-1 to TRBJ1-2, with 7 positions matching TRBD1. In germline, CDR1 is MGHRA, CDR2 YSYEKL. The CDR3 loop spans 18 amino acids. V dropped 6 bases and J dropped 5; count of bases not matched to a gene: 21. DNA of the CDR3: TGCGCCAGCAGGGCAGCCGGGACCTACAGGGGAGTGGATTATGGCTACACCTTC. Translated, it gives CASRAAGTYRGVDYGYTF.

This clone was detected only once. This chain uses TRBV6-5 with TRBJ1-1; tentative D call: TRBD1 (5 bases). The ends were cut back, 6 bases at V and 9 bases at J, with 20 bases in the middle. Germline V lookup: CDR1 MNHEY, CDR2 SVGAGI. The CDR3 spans 14 residues. The CDR3 reads CASSNPWGGSKAFF. CDR3 DNA sequence: TGTGCCAGCAGCAATCCCTGGGGGGGATCCAAAGCTTTCTTT.

V and J are TRBV4-2 and TRBJ2-7; 9 bases match TRBD1. CDR3 length equals 16 residues. Trimming cost V 0 bases and J 2 bases; bases outside gene matches: 5. Germline V gives CDR1 LGHNA, CDR2 YNFKEQ. The CDR3 is CASSQDMRTGAYEQYF. CDR3 sequence (DNA): TGTGCCAGCAGCCAAGATATGAGGACAGGGGCCTACGAGCAGTACTTC.

This chain uses TRBV18 with TRBJ1-5; possible D gene TRBD1, 5 bases. The V gene lost 5 bases and the J gene lost 2 bases, with 13 bases spanning the gap. Germline assignment: CDR1 KGHSH and CDR2 LQKENI. The CDR3 totals 15 residues. The CDR3 nucleotides are TGTGCCAGCTCAAGTGGCGGGACGGGCAATCAGCCCCAGCATTTT. This encodes CASSSGGTGNQPQHF.

V is TRBV24-1 and J is TRBJ1-3, with no clear D. Germline V CDR1 and CDR2: KGHDR, SFDVKD. V lost 3 bases, J lost 0 bases, and 11 bases lay in between. This CDR3 contains 16 residues. CDR3 coding DNA: TGTGCCACCAGTGATCCACGGGGATCCTCTGGAAACACCATATATTTT. Encoded protein: CATSDPRGSSGNTIYF.

The V call is TRBV12-5, the J call TRBJ1-2; the match to TRBD1 covers 9 bases. J lost 4 bases, V lost 7 bases, and 10 bases had no gene match. This CDR3 contains 15 residues. From germline, CDR1 is LGHNT and CDR2 FRNRAP. The CDR3 reads CASVRWDRVRYGYTF. In DNA, the CDR3 is TGTGCTAGTGTGAGGTGGGACAGGGTACGCTATGGCTACACCTTC.

The rearrangement links TRBV19 to TRBJ2-5; possibly TRBD1 for D (5 bases). This CDR3 spans 15 amino acids. The germline V gene encodes CDR1 LNHDA and CDR2 SQIVND (reference sequence). Deletions cut 3 bases from V and 1 base from J, with 12 bases between. DNA for the CDR3: TGTGCCAGTAGTATCTCGCGGACATTCCAAGAGACCCAGTACTTC. Translating gives CASSISRTFQETQYF.

The chain recombines TRBV19 with TRBJ1-5; 11 nucleotides match TRBD1. The CDR3 totals 17 residues. V shed 6 bases, J shed 7 bases, and the junction held 14 bases outside the gene matches. From germline, CDR1 is LNHDA and CDR2 SQIVND (reference sequence). The CDR3 coding sequence is TGTGCCAGTAGCTCGGGACAGGGGGGTAGCGGGCGGCAGCCCCAGCATTTT. The encoded protein is CASSSGQGGSGRQPQHF.

In this sample, this clone turned up once. The chain combines TRBV5-1 with TRBJ1-1; D is perhaps TRBD1 (5 bases). In germline, CDR1 is SGHRS, CDR2 YFSETQ. The CDR3 sequence is 15 residues long. The V end lost 6 bases, the J end lost 6 bases, and 21 bases lay between the germline ends. CDR3 sequence (DNA): TGCGCCAGCACGGCGACGACCGGGGCGGGGGCTGAAGCTTTCTTT. Protein product: CASTATTGAGAEAFF.

This clone was picked up a small number of times. V and J are TRBV3-1 (or the pseudogene TRBV3-2) and TRBJ1-3, with TRBD1 matching over 9 bases. Per the germline V gene, CDR1 is LGHDT and CDR2 is YNNKEL (reference sequence). The CDR3 runs to 15 residues. Germline trimming cut 3 bases from V and 2 bases from J; bases unmatched to any gene: 2. CDR3 sequence reads: CASSHRQGAGNTIYF. CDR3 nucleotides: TGTGCCAGCAGCCACCGACAGGGGGCTGGAAACACCATATATTTT.